This entry lists 20 T cell receptor beta chains sequenced from one sample in a study of human CD4 T cells and Enterobacteriaceae (TCRdb year 2020). Memory CD4+ T cells, defined as all CD4+ cells except CD45RA+CCR7+CD95- naive cells, were FACS-sorted on a FACSAria III to over 95% purity. The library was built by means of the immunoSEQ multiplex PCR assay. TCRdb provides this immuneACCESS table in a form limited to in-frame rearrangements. Some clones are lacking; in checked studies, under half of them reflect an unresolved V gene, and why the rest are absent is not known. In all, the sample holds fewer than 35,000 clones, and more than 80% of those were seen once. The ten largest account for around 0.88% of the sample. The sequencing input was memory CD4+ T cells from blood. This sample's cell subset or site label indicates: total memory CD4 T cells sorted directly ex vivo, unstimulated. The receptors were sampled from a human donor in good health.

CDR3 nucleotides: TGCGCCAGCAGCGTAGCGGGAGGGCCTGTTGAGCAGTTCTTC. Protein: CASSVAGGPVEQFF. J is TRBJ2-1 and V is TRBV5-1, with TRBD2 matching 11 bases. V lost 4 bases to trimming and J lost 9 bases; unmatched junction nucleotides: 6. The germline gives CDR1 SGHRS, CDR2 YFSETQ. This CDR3 is 14 amino acids long.

CDR3 sequence (DNA): TGCGCCAGCAGCCCAGAGGTCGGGGCGCGGACCGGGGAGCTGTTTTTT. It is translated as CASSPEVGARTGELFF. The gene calls are TRBV5-1 and TRBJ2-2, with D perhaps TRBD1 or TRBD2 (5 bases each). Germline V gene data show CDR1 as SGHRS and CDR2 as YFSETQ. V was trimmed by 4 bases and J by 5 bases, leaving 18 bases between them. The CDR3 totals 16 residues.

V and J are TRBV4-1 and TRBJ1-4, with TRBD1 as a possible D gene (5 bases). The CDR3 is 17 amino acids. From germline, CDR1 is MGHRA and CDR2 YSYEKL. V lost 3 bases, J lost 8 bases, and 22 bases lay in between. The CDR3 reads CASSQSWGGVVGEKLFF. CDR3 nucleotides: TGCGCCAGCAGCCAGAGTTGGGGGGGAGTTGTAGGAGAAAAACTGTTTTTT.

The rearrangement joins TRBV5-8 to TRBJ2-2; D perhaps matches TRBD1 (6 bases). Trimming removed 2 bases from V and 1 base from J, with 9 bases in between. The CDR3 length is 15 residues. Germline V gives CDR1 SGHTS, CDR2 YDEGEE. The CDR3 spells CASSFGTQNTGELFF. CDR3 in DNA: TGTGCCAGCAGCTTCGGGACACAGAACACCGGGGAGCTGTTTTTT.

This rearrangement joins TRBV25-1 to TRBJ1-5, with D uncertain. Trimming removed 8 bases from V and 3 bases from J, with 14 bases in between. Germline V gene lookup returns CDR1 MGHDK and CDR2 SYGVNS. The CDR3 is made up of 14 amino acids. The CDR3 spells CASAGSGNNQPQHF. In nucleotides, the CDR3 is TGTGCCAGCGCCGGAAGCGGGAACAATCAGCCCCAGCATTTT.

The chain joins TRBV6-5 to TRBJ1-1, with a weak D call TRBD1 (6 bases). Trimming left V 6 bases short and J 1 base short, with 15 bases between. CDR1 MNHEY and CDR2 SVGAGI come from the germline V gene. This CDR3 spans 15 amino acids. The CDR3 loop is CASRRFGQTNTEAFF. The CDR3 DNA sequence: TGTGCCAGCAGAAGATTCGGACAGACGAACACTGAAGCTTTCTTT.

This chain connects TRBV5-4 to TRBJ2-1, with D possibly TRBD1 on 5 matching bases. Germline CDR1 reads SGHNT; CDR2 reads YYREEE (reference sequence). This CDR3 region has 15 residues. V was clipped by 4 bases and J by 2 bases, with 13 bases between them. The chain's CDR3 is CASSRDSTTYNEQFF. Here the CDR3 DNA reads TGTGCCAGCAGCCGAGACAGCACAACCTACAATGAGCAGTTCTTC.

V gene TRBV7-9 combines with J gene TRBJ2-5, with D perhaps TRBD1 (5 bases). This CDR3 contains 15 residues. The V gene's germline CDR1 is SEHNR and CDR2 FQNEAQ (reference sequence). V lost 2 bases, J lost 2 bases, and 12 bases lay in between. The CDR3, as DNA: TGTGCCAGCAGCTTAAAGGGGCACATACAAGAGACCCAGTACTTC. It encodes CASSLKGHIQETQYF.

The chain carries TRBV6-4 and TRBJ2-5, with 8 bases matching TRBD1. From germline, CDR1 is MRHNA and CDR2 SNTAGT. J was trimmed by 1 base and V by 0 bases; bases with no gene match: 4. The CDR3 has 16 amino acids. The CDR3 loop is CASSDSRTGRQETQYF. The CDR3, as DNA: TGTGCCAGCAGTGACTCTCGGACAGGGCGCCAAGAGACCCAGTACTTC.

V is TRBV5-1 and J is TRBJ2-1, with unresolved D. The CDR3 sequence is 11 residues long. The ends were cut back, 1 base at V and 7 bases at J, with 3 bases in the middle. Germline V CDR1 and CDR2: SGHRS, YFSETQ. The chain's CDR3 is CASSLKNEQFF. The DNA of the CDR3 is TGCGCCAGCAGCTTGAAGAATGAGCAGTTCTTC.

This clone occurred a few times. The genes are TRBV15 and TRBJ1-5; D possibly corresponds to TRBD1 (6 bases). Germline CDR1 is LNHNV and CDR2 is YYDKDF (reference sequence). The V and J ends lost 1 base and 7 bases respectively, with 11 bases between them. There are 14 residues in the CDR3. The DNA for the CDR3 is TGTGCCACCAGCAGAGCTTGGGGGCAACAGCCCCAGCATTTT. It specifies CATSRAWGQQPQHF.

This clone has just one count. The V gene is TRBV18, the J gene TRBJ2-1, with TRBD1 identical over 9 bases. The CDR3 length is 14 residues. V lost 5 bases, J lost 7 bases, and 6 bases stayed unmatched. Germline V gene data show CDR1 as KGHSH and CDR2 as LQKENI. DNA for the CDR3: TGTGCCAGCTCAAACCAGGGACAGGGAAATGAGCAGTTCTTC. Translated, it gives CASSNQGQGNEQFF.

The chain combines TRBV7-2 with TRBJ1-1, with 8 bases that match TRBD1. This CDR3 comprises 14 residues. Germline V gene data show CDR1 as SGHTA and CDR2 as FQGNSA. With 5 bases clipped from V and 5 bases from J, the junction kept 7 bases outside the gene matches. The CDR3 coding sequence is TGTGCCAGCAGCGATCGGACAGGGAGAACTGAAGCTTTCTTT. This encodes CASSDRTGRTEAFF.

The J gene is TRBJ1-5, the V gene TRBV12-5; possibly TRBD1 for D (5 bases). Germline loops: CDR1 LGHNT, CDR2 FRNRAP. Trimming took 6 bases from V and 9 from J, leaving 15 bases between them. CDR3 length equals 13 residues. The CDR3 bases are TGTGCTAGTGGGGGGGACCGGGATGGGCCCCAGCATTTT. Translating it yields CASGGDRDGPQHF.

The chain recombines TRBV6-1 with TRBJ1-3; D unclear. This CDR3 is 13 amino acids long. In germline, CDR1 is MNHNS, CDR2 SASEGT. V lost 4 bases, J lost 3 bases, and 7 bases lay in between. Here the CDR3 reads CASSAPDGNTIYF. The CDR3 region has the DNA TGTGCCAGCAGTGCCCCGGATGGAAACACCATATATTTT.

The gene calls are TRBV11-2 and TRBJ2-5, with a weak D call TRBD1 (6 bases). The germline V and J ends were trimmed by 5 bases and 6 bases, with 22 bases remaining between them. Germline loops: CDR1 SGHAT, CDR2 FQNNGV. This CDR3 contains 16 residues. The CDR3 spells CASSRAGQLPMKTQYF. The CDR3 coding sequence is TGTGCCAGCAGCAGAGCTGGACAGCTTCCAATGAAGACCCAGTACTTC. The entire variable domain, with the rest obtained from reference TRBV11-2 and TRBJ2-5, is as follows: EAGVAQSPRYKIIEKRQSVAFWCNPISGHATLYWYQQILGQGPKLLIQFQNNGVVDDSQLPKDRFSAERLKGVDSTLKIQPAKLEDSAVYLCASSRAGQLPMKTQYFGPGTRLLVL.

CDR3: CSVEFPLGQGLETQYF. DNA for the CDR3: TGCAGCGTTGAATTCCCGCTGGGACAGGGGCTTGAGACCCAGTACTTC. V gene TRBV29-1 combines with J gene TRBJ2-5, with 10 bases that match TRBD1. Germline V gene data show CDR1 as SQVTM and CDR2 as ANQGSEA. Germline trimming cut 2 bases from V and 5 bases from J; bases unmatched to any gene: 11. The CDR3 is made up of 16 amino acids.

V and J are TRBV2 and TRBJ2-1; TRBD2 is a possible D gene (6 bases). Germline loops: CDR1 SNHLY, CDR2 FYNNEI. Trimming stripped 2 bases from V and 0 bases from J, with 20 bases between. There are 19 residues in the CDR3. The CDR3 spells CASSENEGGSFYSYNEQFF. The CDR3 bases are TGTGCCAGCAGTGAAAATGAGGGAGGTTCTTTTTACTCCTACAATGAGCAGTTCTTC.

The rearrangement uses TRBV7-8 and TRBJ2-1; 7 nucleotides align to TRBD2. Losses at the gene ends were 5 bases for V and 3 bases for J; bases not matched to a gene: 7. The CDR3 is 15 amino acids. Germline lookup yields CDR1 SGHVS and CDR2 FQNEAQ. Written as DNA, the CDR3 is TGTGCCAGCAGCCCGGCGGGAGTGGGCTACAATGAGCAGTTCTTC. It codes for CASSPAGVGYNEQFF.

The chain uses TRBV7-9 and TRBJ2-5; D may be TRBD1 (5 bases). CDR1 is SEHNR and CDR2 is FQNEAQ in the germline V gene (reference sequence). The CDR3 spans 16 residues. Trimming left V 1 base short and J 1 base short, with 13 bases between. The CDR3: CASSLGVTVFQETQYF. CDR3 nucleotides: TGTGCCAGCAGCTTAGGGGTGACAGTGTTCCAAGAGACCCAGTACTTC.